Shown below are 24 T cell receptor beta chains from a single sample sequenced in a study of T-cell reconstitution after alpha-beta-depleted transplantation in children. This sample's TCRbeta library carried unique molecular identifier barcodes. TCRdb redid the calling of the PCR reads with MiXCR, one entry per CDR3 protein. The repertoire has over 150,000 distinct CDR3 sequences, roughly 15% of them found once; the top ten carry less than 15%. The specimen comprised PBMCs from the stem cell graft donor, sampled from the stem cell graft. All receptors derive from a human donor who donated a stem cell graft to a child with acute lymphoblastic leukemia.

The rearrangement links TRBV5-4 to TRBJ2-3; D could derive from TRBD1 or TRBD2 (7 bases each). CDR1 is SGHNT and CDR2 is YYREEE in the germline V gene (reference sequence). This CDR3 has 16 residues. Trimming left V 2 bases short and J 5 bases short, with 18 bases between. DNA of the CDR3: TGTGCCAGCAGCTTCGGGTTGGGAGGGGGCGAAGATACGCAGTATTTT. Translated: CASSFGLGGGEDTQYF.

There are many counts of this clonotype. The chain is built from TRBV5-1 and TRBJ2-3; 8 nucleotides match TRBD2. J lost 6 bases, V lost 2 bases, and 5 bases had no gene match. The CDR3 has 14 residues. Germline V lookup: CDR1 SGHRS, CDR2 YFSETQ. CDR3 sequence: CASSFETSDDTQYF. CDR3 nucleotide sequence: TGCGCCAGCAGCTTCGAGACTAGCGACGATACGCAGTATTTT.

This clonotype has a count of ten or more. CDR3 residues: CAISDFQGRNTEAFF. CDR3 nucleotide sequence: TGTGCCATCAGTGATTTTCAGGGTCGGAACACTGAAGCTTTCTTT. This chain links TRBV10-3 with TRBJ1-1, with D perhaps TRBD1 (5 bases). Germline V gene sequence: CDR1 ENHRY, CDR2 SYGVKD. The CDR3 is 15 amino acids. Trimming removed 3 bases from V and 1 base from J, with 12 bases in between.

This clonotype was counted at least ten times. The V and J genes are TRBV5-1 and TRBJ2-7; 7 bases line up with TRBD1. The J segment lost 2 bases and the V segment lost 4 bases, leaving 6 bases of the junction unmatched. The CDR3 contains 14 residues. Per the germline V gene, CDR1 is SGHRS and CDR2 is YFSETQ. CDR3 in amino acids: CASSKDRATYEQYF. CDR3 sequence (DNA): TGCGCCAGCAGCAAAGACAGGGCAACCTACGAGCAGTACTTC.

This clonotype came up many times. This rearrangement joins TRBV7-2 to TRBJ2-1; 15 nucleotides align to TRBD2. J lost 6 bases, V lost 5 bases, and 5 bases had no gene match. The germline V gene has CDR1 SGHTA and CDR2 FQGNSA. The CDR3 extends over 16 amino acids. CDR3 DNA: TGTGCCAGCAGCCCGAGGGGACTAGCGGGAGGCAATGAGCAGTTCTTC. Protein product: CASSPRGLAGGNEQFF. The whole variable domain, remainder taken from reference TRBV7-2 and TRBJ2-1, is GAGVSQSPSNKVTEKGKDVELRCDPISGHTALYWYRQSLGQGLEFLIYFQGNSAPDKSGLPSDRFSAERTGGSVSTLTIQRTQQEDSAVYLCASSPRGLAGGNEQFFGPGTRLTVL.

The rearrangement uses TRBV5-1 and TRBJ2-2, with a tentative D call TRBD1 (7 bases). CDR1 SGHRS and CDR2 YFSETQ come from the germline V gene. The CDR3 has 16 amino acids. The V and J ends lost 0 bases and 5 bases respectively, with 14 bases between them. As DNA, the CDR3 is TGCGCCAGCAGCTTGGAAAACAGGGGAGGAACCGGGGAGCTGTTTTTT. Translating it yields CASSLENRGGTGELFF.

This clonotype was counted at least ten times. This chain connects TRBV13 to TRBJ1-1, with D possibly matching TRBD1 (6 bases). Germline V gene lookup returns CDR1 PRHDT and CDR2 FYEKMQ (reference sequence). CDR3 size: 15 residues. V was pared by 4 bases and J by 5 bases, with 17 bases between. DNA for the CDR3: TGTGCCAGCAGCTCCTACAGGGAGGTCAGGACTGAAGCTTTCTTT. Translation gives CASSSYREVRTEAFF.

This clonotype has a count of ten or more. V and J are TRBV10-2 and TRBJ2-1; D gene ambiguous. CDR1 is WSHSY and CDR2 is SAAADI in the germline V gene. Trimming shortened V by 4 bases and J by 8 bases, and 6 bases separated the two germline ends. The CDR3 is 11 residues long. The CDR3 nucleotides are TGCGCCAGCAGTGTCAAGGATGAGCAGTTCTTC. The encoded protein is CASSVKDEQFF.

The chain employs TRBV19 and TRBJ2-2, with TRBD1 identical over 12 bases. Germline V gene sequence: CDR1 LNHDA, CDR2 SQIVND (reference sequence). The CDR3 covers 16 residues. The junction had 6 bases not matched to a gene; V was cut back by 3 bases and J by 7 bases. The CDR3 DNA sequence: TGTGCCAGTAGTATCCTGGGACAGGGGGCGAACGGGGAGCTGTTTTTT. Amino acid sequence: CASSILGQGANGELFF.

The rearrangement links TRBV19 to TRBJ1-1; TRBD1 might be the D (5 bases). The length of the CDR3 is 15 residues. Germline CDR1 and CDR2: LNHDA and SQIVND (reference sequence). Between the trimmed V and J ends, which lost 6 bases and 1 base, there was a span of 15 bases. The DNA for the CDR3 is TGTGCCAGTAGACCCGGGGGAAGGAGGAACACTGAAGCTTTCTTT. Translated: CASRPGGRRNTEAFF. Variable domain in full (rest from reference TRBV19 and TRBJ1-1): DGGITQSPKYLFRKEGQNVTLSCEQNLNHDAMYWYRQDPGQGLRLIYYSQIVNDFQKGDIAEGYSVSREKKESFPLTVTSAQKNPTAFYLCASRPGGRRNTEAFFGQGTRLTVV.

This clonotype was detected ten times or more. CDR3 nucleotide sequence: TGCAGCGTTAAAACGGGGGGTACCCAGTACTTC. Translating it yields CSVKTGGTQYF. The chain couples TRBV29-1 to TRBJ2-5; 7 positions agree with TRBD2. Germline V gives CDR1 SQVTM, CDR2 ANQGSEA. The CDR3 consists of 11 residues. Losses at the gene ends were 5 bases for V and 8 bases for J; bases not matched to a gene: 5.

This clonotype has at least ten counts. The rearrangement links TRBV5-1 to TRBJ1-6; D is possibly TRBD1 (6 bases). CDR3 length: 16 residues. CDR1 SGHRS and CDR2 YFSETQ come from the germline V gene. Trimming pared 4 bases from V and 5 bases from J, leaving 16 bases between. This CDR3 reads CASSRGVGADNSPLHF. CDR3 nucleotides: TGCGCCAGCAGCCGGGGTGTGGGGGCCGATAATTCACCCCTCCACTTT.

This clonotype was observed many times. V usage is TRBV12-3 or TRBV12-4 and J usage is TRBJ2-7; possible D gene TRBD2, 7 bases. This CDR3 contains 13 residues. V was trimmed by 6 bases and J by 4 bases, leaving 13 bases between them. The CDR3 region has the DNA TGTGCCAGCAGGGGGGCGGGAGAGTACGAGCAGTACTTC. This translates into CASRGAGEYEQYF.

The chain joins TRBV10-3 to TRBJ2-7, with TRBD2 matching over 8 bases. Germline CDR1 is ENHRY and CDR2 is SYGVKD. Trimming at V came to 4 bases and at J to 0 bases, leaving 8 bases not matched to a gene. CDR3 length equals 16 residues. CDR3 sequence (DNA): TGTGCCATCAGTGCACTAGCGGCCCGGAGCTCCTACGAGCAGTACTTC. It encodes CAISALAARSSYEQYF.

This clonotype was picked up many times. The chain links TRBV5-1 to TRBJ2-7; 11 bases are shared with TRBD1. V shed 1 base, J shed 2 bases, and the junction held 5 bases outside the gene matches. Germline-derived CDR1 and CDR2 are SGHRS and YFSETQ. The CDR3 covers 16 residues. CDR3 residues: CASSLYGTGGTYEQYF. The CDR3 DNA is TGCGCCAGCAGCTTGTATGGGACAGGGGGGACCTACGAGCAGTACTTC.

This clonotype has at least ten counts. The chain combines TRBV12-3 or TRBV12-4 with TRBJ2-7, with 12 bases matching TRBD2. The CDR3 is 14 amino acids. V lost 6 bases, J lost 7 bases, and 7 bases stayed unmatched. The CDR3 sequence is CASSRLAGVREQYF. The DNA for the CDR3 is TGTGCCAGCAGCCGACTAGCGGGAGTCAGAGAGCAGTACTTC.

This clonotype was found many times. V and J are TRBV7-6 and TRBJ2-7; D is ambiguous. This CDR3 comprises 13 residues. Trimming removed 6 bases from V and 5 bases from J, with 14 bases in between. Per the germline V gene, CDR1 is SGHVS and CDR2 is FNYEAQ. CDR3 DNA: TGTGCCAGCAGGGACGGTCCTAATAACGAGCAGTACTTC. It is translated as CASRDGPNNEQYF.

This clonotype was detected only a few times. The chain links TRBV20-1 to TRBJ2-5; D tentatively reads TRBD1 or TRBD2 (6 bases each). The ends were cut back, 1 base at V and 1 base at J, with 16 bases in the middle. The length of the CDR3 is 16 residues. Germline V gene data show CDR1 as DFQATT and CDR2 as SNEGSKA (reference sequence). CDR3 DNA sequence: TGCAGTGCTAGAGCTACCCCAACGGGGGCCCAAGAGACCCAGTACTTC. It yields the protein CSARATPTGAQETQYF.

This clonotype is a singleton in its sample. The chain carries TRBV9 and TRBJ2-1; weak D call: TRBD2 (5 bases). The CDR3 is made up of 13 amino acids. Germline CDR1 is SGDLS and CDR2 is YYNGEE. Between the trimmed V and J ends, which lost 4 bases and 6 bases, there was a span of 11 bases. The CDR3 nucleotides are TGTGCCAGCAGCTCAACTAGTTTCAATGAGCAGTTCTTC. Encoded protein: CASSSTSFNEQFF.

The sample holds many counts of this clonotype. The genes are TRBV12-3 or TRBV12-4 and TRBJ2-3; D gene unclear. The V end lost 3 bases, the J end lost 3 bases, and 10 bases lay between the germline ends. The CDR3 is 14 residues long. The CDR3 is CASSFISVTDTQYF. CDR3 bases: TGTGCCAGCAGTTTTATTTCGGTTACAGATACGCAGTATTTT.

This clonotype has at least ten counts. The chain combines TRBV10-3 with TRBJ2-3; 9 positions agree with TRBD2. This CDR3 spans 17 amino acids. Germline CDR1 reads ENHRY; CDR2 reads SYGVKD. The V segment lost 4 bases and the J segment 1 base; nucleotides outside the gene matches: 9. The CDR3, as DNA: TGTGCCATCAGTGCTCCCTCGGCGGGAGGGGGCACAGATACGCAGTATTTT. Its translation is CAISAPSAGGGTDTQYF.

The chain carries TRBV6-1 and TRBJ2-7; D possibly corresponds to TRBD2 (5 bases). The germline CDR1 and CDR2 sequences are MNHNS and SASEGT. The CDR3 sequence is 12 residues long. V lost 6 bases and J lost 5, with 11 bases in between. The CDR3 coding sequence is TGTGCCAGCAGCCGGGGTTTGAACGAGCAGTACTTC. Translating gives CASSRGLNEQYF.

Many counts were recorded for this clonotype. The rearrangement uses TRBV10-3 and TRBJ2-3; D may be TRBD1 (5 bases). The CDR3 contains 20 residues. V lost 3 bases, J lost 3 bases, and 28 bases lay in between. Germline assignment: CDR1 ENHRY and CDR2 SYGVKD. CDR3 sequence: CAISDQGDLGNHEDTDTQYF. CDR3 DNA: TGTGCCATCAGTGATCAGGGTGACCTGGGAAACCACGAAGATACAGATACGCAGTATTTT.

V and J are TRBV2 and TRBJ2-1, with D perhaps given as TRBD1 or TRBD2 (5 bases each). Germline CDR1 is SNHLY and CDR2 is FYNNEI. This CDR3 has 13 amino acids. V dropped 10 bases and J dropped 0 bases, with 10 bases sitting between them. The CDR3 DNA is TGTGCCACCTCAGGGAGCTCCTACAATGAGCAGTTCTTC. Protein product: CATSGSSYNEQFF.